This TCR beta chain was profiled in a study of cytomegalovirus exposure and HLA in healthy donors. This clone was counted a single time. TCRdb's copy holds only in-frame clones and misses some; the assay was immunoSEQ multiplex PCR. The data contain tens of thousands of clones, around 94% of them seen just once; the ten biggest clones take up approximately 1.5%. This sequence originates from a man aged 18 to 35 in good health and CMV-seropositive. Input material: PBMCs.

The CDR3 coding sequence is TGTGCCAGCAGCTCTCAGGGGTTAGGGGAGACCCAGTACTTC. Translating it yields CASSSQGLGETQYF. This chain uses TRBV7-8 with TRBJ2-5, with TRBD1 as a possible D gene (6 bases). Germline CDR1 and CDR2: SGHVS and FQNEAQ. V was pared by 4 bases and J by 5 bases, with 14 bases between. CDR3 length equals 14 residues.